The 7 T cell receptor beta chains listed next were all sequenced from one sample in a study of regulatory T cells in long-lasting Graves disease. Time point reported: persistent/refractory GD, antithyroid drugs over 5 years with positive TRAb. Generation of the TCR library employed RNA extracted from PBMCs. With iRepertoire HTBI primers and Arm-PCR of CDR3 regions, TCR beta libraries were built. TCRdb called the multiplex PCR reads again in MiXCR, with one record for every CDR3 protein. This table has 700,000 or so distinct CDR3 sequences, around 30% appearing once. Here the sequenced sample was peripheral blood mononuclear cells (PBMCs), taken when the disease was refractory, from a patient treated with antithyroid drugs. The source of these receptors is a female donor with Graves disease.

With regard to this clonotype: Germline is not matched at one junction end, which may reflect a read error. The V call is TRBV7-3, the J call TRBJ1-1, with 9 nucleotides matching TRBD1. Germline lookup yields CDR1 SGHTA and CDR2 FQGTGA. The CDR3 is made up of 13 amino acids. The CDR3 spells CASSPTGGTEASF. The CDR3, as DNA: TGTGCCAGCAGCCCAACAGGGGGCACTGAAGCTTCCTTT.

Details on this clonotype: This could be a read error, since a much larger clone is one nucleotide away. J is TRBJ1-2 and V is TRBV12-3 or TRBV12-4, with 7 positions matching TRBD1. V lost 8 bases, J lost 4 bases, and 7 bases stayed unmatched. CDR3 length equals 13 residues. The CDR3 protein is CASRPGGSYGYTF. The CDR3 DNA follows: TGTGCCAGCCGACCAGGGGGGAGCTATGGCTACACCTTC.

The chain joins TRBV7-9 to TRBJ1-2, with 9 positions matching TRBD1. The CDR3 runs to 15 residues. Germline V gene sequence: CDR1 SEHNR, CDR2 FQNEAQ (reference sequence). Unmatched junction bases numbered 9, after V lost 5 bases and J lost 5 bases. As DNA, the CDR3 is TGTGCCAGCAGCCTTCGATGGGACAGGGATTATGGCTACACCTTC. It encodes CASSLRWDRDYGYTF.

Many counts were recorded for this clonotype. The chain recombines TRBV18 with TRBJ1-1; a possible D gene is TRBD1 (5 bases). V dropped 3 bases and J dropped 3 bases, with 8 bases sitting between them. Germline-derived CDR1 and CDR2 are KGHSH and LQKENI. There are 13 residues in the CDR3. The CDR3 sequence: CASSPGTDTEAFF. The CDR3, as DNA: TGTGCCAGCTCACCTGGGACGGACACTGAAGCTTTCTTT.

In its sample, this clonotype was seen a few times. The chain carries TRBV5-1 and TRBJ1-5; no definite D call. V gave up 1 base and J gave up 4 bases, with 12 bases separating them. Per germline, CDR1 SGHRS and CDR2 YFSETQ. The CDR3 sequence is 15 residues long. In DNA, the CDR3 is TGCGCCAGCAGCTTGTCTGGGTTTAGGAATCAGCCCCAGCATTTT. Translating it yields CASSLSGFRNQPQHF. The variable domain in full, with the rest retrieved from reference TRBV5-1 and TRBJ1-5, is KAGVTQTPRYLIKTRGQQVTLSCSPISGHRSVSWYQQTPGQGLQFLFEYFSETQRNKGNFPGRFSGRQFSNSRSEMNVSTLELGDSALYLCASSLSGFRNQPQHFGDGTRLSIL.

The V call is TRBV20-1, the J call TRBJ1-1; D is perhaps TRBD1 (6 bases). Trimming left V 3 bases short and J 3 bases short, with 14 bases between. CDR1 DFQATT and CDR2 SNEGSKA come from the germline V gene (reference sequence). CDR3 size: 14 residues. CDR3 nucleotide sequence: TGCAGTGCTAGTTTCCCCAGGGGACACACTGAAGCTTTCTTT. Its protein product is CSASFPRGHTEAFF.

The table lists this clonotype with a few counts. This CDR3 reads CASSSVGGNEQYF. The CDR3 region has the DNA TGCGCCAGCAGCTCAGTCGGGGGGAACGAGCAGTACTTC. The chain employs TRBV5-1 and TRBJ2-7; 7 bases agree with TRBD2. V was pared by 3 bases and J by 5 bases, with 5 bases of the junction left unmatched. The CDR3 covers 13 residues. Germline loops: CDR1 SGHRS, CDR2 YFSETQ.